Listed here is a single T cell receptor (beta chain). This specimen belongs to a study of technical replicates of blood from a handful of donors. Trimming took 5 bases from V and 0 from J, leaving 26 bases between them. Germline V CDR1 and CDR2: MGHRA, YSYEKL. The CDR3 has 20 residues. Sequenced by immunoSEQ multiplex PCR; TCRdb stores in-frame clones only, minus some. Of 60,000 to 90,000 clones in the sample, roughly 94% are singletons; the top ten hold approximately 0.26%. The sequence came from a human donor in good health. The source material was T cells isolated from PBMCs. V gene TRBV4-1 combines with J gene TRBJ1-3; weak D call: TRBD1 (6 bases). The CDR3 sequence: CASSSPRTAERSPSGNTIYF. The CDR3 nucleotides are TGCGCCAGCAGCTCCCCCAGGACAGCCGAACGTTCCCCCTCTGGAAACACCATATATTTT.